The 8 T cell receptor beta chains presented below share a single source sample, sequenced in a study of patients and donors after allogeneic stem cell transplantation. TCRdb reanalysed the RT-PCR reads using MiXCR and keeps one entry per CDR3 protein. The data show under 200,000 distinct CDR3 sequences, 20% to 25% seen once. Sequenced: blood, either unsorted or a sorted T cell fraction (not recorded which). The receptors come from a human donor who was either an allogeneic HSCT recipient or a stem cell or donor lymphocyte infusion donor (not recorded which). It is not recorded whose cells these are; they may come from a transplant donor.

A single count supports this clonotype. The CDR3 sequence: CAWTRVGQGRSGYTF. The CDR3 DNA reads as TGTGCCTGGACGAGAGTTGGACAGGGAAGGAGTGGCTACACCTTC. V and J are TRBV30 and TRBJ1-2; 8 nucleotides align to TRBD1. V lost 4 bases, J lost 7 bases, and 14 bases stayed unmatched. The germline gives CDR1 GTSNPN, CDR2 SVGIG (reference sequence). This CDR3 contains 15 residues.

V and J are TRBV27 and TRBJ1-1, with unresolved D. CDR1 and CDR2 (germline): MNHEY, SMNVEV (reference sequence). V lost 5 bases, J lost 0 bases, and 4 bases lay in between. The CDR3 is made up of 12 amino acids. CDR3 bases: TGTGCCAGCAGTCAGATGAACACTGAAGCTTTCTTT. Translation gives CASSQMNTEAFF.

This sequence joins TRBV7-8 and TRBJ2-1; D gene ambiguous. V gave up 5 bases and J gave up 6 bases, with 8 bases separating them. Per germline, CDR1 SGHVS and CDR2 FQNEAQ. CDR3 length equals 12 residues. The CDR3 DNA is TGTGCCAGCAGCCATAACTCCAATGAGCAGTTCTTC. It translates to CASSHNSNEQFF.

The V call is TRBV19, the J call TRBJ1-4; D uncertain. The germline V gene has CDR1 LNHDA and CDR2 SQIVND (reference sequence). V was trimmed by 1 base and J by 0 bases, leaving 6 bases between them. This CDR3 has 15 residues. The CDR3 here is CASSIAITTNEKLFF. The CDR3 bases are TGTGCCAGTAGTATAGCGATAACAACTAATGAAAAACTGTTTTTT.

This clonotype was seen ten or more times. The rearrangement uses TRBV20-1 and TRBJ1-6; D may be TRBD1 (6 bases). Trimming removed 1 base from V and 5 bases from J, with 12 bases in between. The CDR3 extends over 15 amino acids. CDR1 is DFQATT and CDR2 is SNEGSKA in the germline V gene (reference sequence). CDR3 protein: CSARAATGNNSPLHF. As DNA, the CDR3 is TGCAGTGCTAGAGCTGCGACAGGCAATAATTCACCCCTCCACTTT.

The sample holds many counts of this clonotype. The chain employs TRBV6-6 and TRBJ1-1; D may be TRBD1 (5 bases). Germline values: CDR1 MNHNY, CDR2 SVGAGI (reference sequence). The CDR3 extends over 14 amino acids. Deletions cut 6 bases from V and 6 bases from J, with 17 bases between. CDR3 in amino acids: CASRGSGGPAEAFF. The CDR3 DNA is TGTGCCAGCAGGGGCTCGGGGGGACCGGCTGAAGCTTTCTTT.

Many counts were recorded for this clonotype. The genes are TRBV5-1 and TRBJ1-1; D gene uncertain. The CDR3 sequence is 15 residues long. Germline assignment: CDR1 SGHRS and CDR2 YFSETQ. The V and J ends lost 4 bases and 7 bases respectively, with 20 bases between them. The CDR3, as DNA: TGCGCCAGCAGCCCGGATGCAGTCGGTGGCGGTGAAGCTTTCTTT. Its translation: CASSPDAVGGGEAFF.

This clonotype was detected only a few times. CDR3 coding DNA: TGTGCCAGCAGCTTACGGGCACTAATTGGGGGCCCTGAAAAACTGTTTTTT. Its translation: CASSLRALIGGPEKLFF. The chain has TRBV7-8 and TRBJ1-4; TRBD1 might be the D (6 bases). CDR3 length: 17 residues. Trimming cost V 2 bases and J 7 bases, with 20 bases left between them. CDR1 is SGHVS, CDR2 FQNEAQ, per germline.